This T cell receptor beta chain is drawn from a study of T cells in Graves' hyperthyroidism and ophthalmopathy. Points from the study as a whole: A model using 13 V-J features told ophthalmopathy apart from stable hyperthyroidism.

This clonotype appeared many times. Its target is not known. Absence of ophthalmopathy progression within 18 months defined stable Graves' hyperthyroidism. The diagnostic basis comprised clinical symptoms, serum thyroxine and TRAb, thyroid ultrasound and orbital computed tomography. Trimming left V 10 bases short and J 2 bases short, with 17 bases between. Germline-derived CDR1 and CDR2 are MNHEY and SMNVEV (reference sequence). The CDR3 has 14 residues. There were TCR beta CDR3 regions amplified from RNA transcripts. TCR CDR3 underwent first-round RT-PCR with the HTBI primer set. TCRdb reprocessed the multiplex PCR reads via MiXCR and lists one record per CDR3 protein. The data contain some 700,000 distinct CDR3 sequences, 17% of them singletons.

Sequenced input: blood. V is TRBV27 and J is TRBJ1-2, with D unclear. This receptor was obtained from a man aged 50 or older with Graves' hyperthyroidism. CDR3 nucleotides: TGTGCCACCAATACAACGACTCGGAACTATGGCTACACCTTC. It is translated as CATNTTTRNYGYTF.